These T cell receptor beta chains were read from a single sample in a study of CD8+CD57+ T cells in acquired aplastic anemia. TCRdb itself ran the reads through MiXCR, one entry per CDR3 protein. This repertoire shows roughly 86,000 distinct CDR3 sequences, approximately 46% found once; its top ten account for about 66%. Material: sorted CD4+, CD8+, or CD8+CD57+ T cells (not recorded which) from PBMCs. Source of these receptors: a human donor in good health, serving as a control. CDR3s leave out the opening cysteine and the closing phenylalanine or tryptophan. The D gene is left open where the match is weak. Clone size is shown for a subset of rows, as once, few, many or a class of expanded clone.

. many TRBV7-9 ASSGTGFYGYT
TRBD1 . TRBV19 ASSIMTGGKDTQY
TRBD2 once TRBV4-2 ASSGTSGRDSTDTQY
. . TRBV5-5 ASSLIGDQETQY
. . TRBV2 AGSVTGMNTEAF
. . TRBV6-1 ASSKGTGELF
. many TRBV25-1 ASRERDTSTDTQY
. . TRBV24-1 ATSERGKIQPQH
TRBD1 . TRBV6-2/TRBV6-3 ASSSLQTGAARMY
TRBD2 many TRBV15 ATSREGLEQF
. few TRBV27 ASSPFAGAGQPQH
. many TRBV12-3/TRBV12-4 ASSYDSGSYEQY
TRBD1 . TRBV2 ASSRDRGRTYEQY
TRBD1 . TRBV25-1 ASSFSQGVYEQY
. . TRBV7-2 ASSLGIGWTEETQY
. . TRBV30 AWTDRGPDEQF
. . TRBV20-1 SAELGGKNYGYT
. . TRBV7-6 ASSDTETQY
. many TRBV7-8 ASSLARGPTVEQY
. . TRBV11-2 ASSYPQGLYEQY
. many TRBV24-1 ATSEREVQETQY
. many TRBV20-1 SASQLNTYEQY
. once TRBV24-1 ATGSSTDTQY